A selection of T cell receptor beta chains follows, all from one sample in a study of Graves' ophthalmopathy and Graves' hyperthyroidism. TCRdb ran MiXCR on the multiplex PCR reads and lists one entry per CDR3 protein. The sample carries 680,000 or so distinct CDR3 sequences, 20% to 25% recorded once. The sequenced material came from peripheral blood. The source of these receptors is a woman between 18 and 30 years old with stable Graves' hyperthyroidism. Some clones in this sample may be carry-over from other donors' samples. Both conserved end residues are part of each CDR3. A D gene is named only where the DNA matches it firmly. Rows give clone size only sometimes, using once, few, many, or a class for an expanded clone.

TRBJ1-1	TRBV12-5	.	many	CASGLVLSGRDLVTEAFF	TGTGCTAGTGGTTTGGTACTTTCAGGGAGGGATTTGGTTACTGAAGCTTTCTTT
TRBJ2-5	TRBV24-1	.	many	CATSGLGALGGETQYF	TGTGCCACCAGTGGATTGGGGGCCCTAGGAGGAGAGACCCAGTACTTC
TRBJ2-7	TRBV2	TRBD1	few	CASKVAGGVWDEQYF	TGTGCCAGCAAGGTTGCAGGGGGCGTTTGGGACGAGCAGTACTTC
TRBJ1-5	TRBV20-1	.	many	CSARESNQPQHF	TGCAGTGCGAGGGAGTCCAATCAGCCCCAGCATTTT
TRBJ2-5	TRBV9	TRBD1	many	CASSVDPGTAQVGTQYF	TGTGCCAGCAGCGTCGACCCCGGGACAGCCCAAGTAGGGACCCAGTACTTC
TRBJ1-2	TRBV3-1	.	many	CASSQVPSDYGYTF	TGTGCCAGCAGCCAAGTGCCCTCAGACTATGGCTACACCTTC
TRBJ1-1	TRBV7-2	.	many	CASSSFRGAPEAFF	TGTGCCAGCAGCTCCTTTCGGGGGGCACCTGAAGCTTTCTTT
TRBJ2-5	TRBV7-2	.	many	CASSLAFRGETQYF	TGTGCCAGCAGCTTAGCGTTCAGGGGAGAGACCCAGTACTTC
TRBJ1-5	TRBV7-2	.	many	CASSRQANQPQHF	TGTGCCAGCAGCAGACAGGCCAATCAGCCCCAGCATTTT
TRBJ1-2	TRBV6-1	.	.	CASSSTKRVDGPYGYTF	TGTGCCAGCAGCTCCACGAAGCGAGTGGACGGACCCTATGGCTACACCTTC
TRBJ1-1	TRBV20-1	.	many	CSARFGQNTEAFF	TGCAGTGCTAGATTTGGGCAGAACACTGAAGCTTTCTTT
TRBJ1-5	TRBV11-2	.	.	CASSLQGSHYNQPQHF	TGTGCCAGCAGCTTACAGGGATCCCACTACAATCAGCCCCAGCATTTT
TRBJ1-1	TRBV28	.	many	CASSFRNEAFF	TGTGCCAGCAGTTTTCGTAATGAAGCTTTCTTT
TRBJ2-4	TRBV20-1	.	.	CSARGPGLLRRCAKNIQYF	TGCAGTGCTAGAGGACCGGGACTTCTGAGGCGGTGTGCCAAAAACATTCAGTACTTC
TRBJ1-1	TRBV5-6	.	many	CASSLRPTANTEAFF	TGTGCCAGCAGCCTGAGGCCAACAGCTAACACTGAAGCTTTCTTT
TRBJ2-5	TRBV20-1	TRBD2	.	CSAKPGLADQETQYF	TGCAGTGCAAAACCGGGACTAGCGGACCAAGAGACCCAGTACTTC
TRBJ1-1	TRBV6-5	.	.	CASSYFGQMNIEAFF	TGTGCCAGCAGTTACTTTGGGCAGATGAACATTGAAGCTTTCTTT
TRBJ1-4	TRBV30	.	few	CAWSGSRGKLFF	TGTGCCTGGAGTGGGAGCAGGGGAAAACTGTTTTTT
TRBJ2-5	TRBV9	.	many	CASSVSSGGETQYF	TGTGCCAGCAGCGTAAGTAGCGGCGGAGAGACCCAGTACTTC
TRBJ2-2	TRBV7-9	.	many	CASSLGLDFTGELFF	TGTGCCAGCAGCTTAGGGCTGGATTTCACCGGGGAGCTGTTTTTT
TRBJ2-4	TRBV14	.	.	CASSQEGTGAKNIQYF	TGTGCCAGCAGCCAAGAGGGGACTGGAGCCAAAAACATTCAGTACTTC
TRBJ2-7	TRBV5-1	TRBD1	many	CASSVTGTGSSYEQYF	TGCGCCAGCAGCGTTACCGGGACAGGGAGCTCCTACGAGCAGTACTTC
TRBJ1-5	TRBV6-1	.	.	CASSEAGGDQPQHF	TGTGCCAGCAGTGAAGCAGGGGGGGATCAGCCCCAGCATTTT
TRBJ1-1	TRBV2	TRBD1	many	CASSRDRPMNTEAFF	TGTGCCAGCAGCCGGGACAGGCCTATGAACACTGAAGCTTTCTTT
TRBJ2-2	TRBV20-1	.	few	CSARSATLFNTGELFF	TGCAGTGCTAGATCGGCGACCCTTTTCAACACCGGGGAGCTGTTTTTT
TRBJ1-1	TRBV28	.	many	CASSLWGDHSTEAFF	TGTGCCAGCAGTTTATGGGGGGATCACAGCACTGAAGCTTTCTTT
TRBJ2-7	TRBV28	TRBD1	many	CASRRPGQGYYEQYF	TGTGCCAGCAGAAGACCGGGACAGGGATATTACGAGCAGTACTTC
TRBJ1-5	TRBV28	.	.	CASSTRAVLGNQPQHF	TGTGCCAGCAGTACCCGCGCCGTCCTTGGCAATCAGCCCCAGCATTTT
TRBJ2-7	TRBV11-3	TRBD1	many	CASSLGGTAQTSSYEQYF	TGTGCCAGCAGCTTAGGGGGGACAGCCCAAACGAGCTCCTACGAGCAGTACTTC
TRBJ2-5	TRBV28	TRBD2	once	CASSPWTSGDQETQYF	TGTGCCAGCAGTCCCTGGACTAGCGGTGATCAAGAGACCCAGTACTTC
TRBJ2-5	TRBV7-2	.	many	CASCNYFQETQYF	TGTGCCAGCTGCAACTACTTCCAAGAGACCCAGTACTTC
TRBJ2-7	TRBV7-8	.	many	CASSLSWGLSYEQYF	TGTGCCAGCAGCTTATCGTGGGGCCTCTCCTACGAGCAGTACTTC
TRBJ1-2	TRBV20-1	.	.	CSASLRHNYGYTF	TGCAGTGCTAGTCTACGGCATAACTATGGCTACACCTTC
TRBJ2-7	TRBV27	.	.	CASSFVNHSPYEQYF	TGTGCCAGCAGTTTTGTTAACCACAGCCCCTACGAGCAGTACTTC
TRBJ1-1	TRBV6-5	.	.	CASSSSGEALAFF	TGTGCCAGCAGTTCGAGTGGTGAGGCTCTAGCTTTCTTT
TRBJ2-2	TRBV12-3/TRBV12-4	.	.	CASGTQGLATGELFF	TGTGCCAGCGGTACTCAGGGGTTGGCCACCGGGGAGCTGTTTTTT
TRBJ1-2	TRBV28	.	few	CASSLAGPIYGYTF	TGTGCCAGCAGTTTAGCGGGCCCGATTTATGGCTACACCTTC
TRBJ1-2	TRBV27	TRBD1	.	CASSPGQGPGYGYTF	TGTGCCAGCAGTCCAGGACAGGGGCCAGGCTATGGCTACACCTTC
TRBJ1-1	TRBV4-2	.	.	CASSHRIGQNTEAFF	TGTGCCAGCAGCCACAGAATCGGACAGAACACTGAAGCTTTCTTT
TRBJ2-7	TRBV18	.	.	CASSFGRSRQYF	TGTGCCAGCAGTTTCGGCAGATCAAGGCAGTACTTC
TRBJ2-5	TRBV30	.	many	CAWSPTDKETQYF	TGTGCCTGGAGCCCGACAGACAAAGAGACCCAGTACTTC
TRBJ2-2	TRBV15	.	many	CATSRDEGRGTGELFF	TGTGCCACCAGCAGAGATGAGGGCAGAGGCACCGGGGAGCTGTTTTTT
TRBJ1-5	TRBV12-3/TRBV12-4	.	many	CASTPAGSGPQHF	TGTGCCAGCACCCCTGCAGGGAGTGGGCCCCAGCATTTT
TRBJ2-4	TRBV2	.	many	CATDRLAKNIQYF	TGCGCGACTGACCGACTAGCCAAAAACATTCAGTACTTC
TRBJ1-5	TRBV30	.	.	CAWSAGPRGQPQHF	TGTGCCTGGAGTGCCGGGCCCCGGGGTCAGCCCCAGCATTTT
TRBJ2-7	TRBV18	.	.	CASSPGRSTYEQYF	TGTGCCAGCTCACCTGGCAGGTCAACCTACGAGCAGTACTTC
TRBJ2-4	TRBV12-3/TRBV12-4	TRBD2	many	CASSPSGGHGSSRNIQYF	TGTGCCAGCAGTCCTAGCGGGGGTCATGGTAGTAGTAGGAACATTCAGTACTTC
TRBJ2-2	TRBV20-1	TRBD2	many	CSALLSGSYTGELFF	TGCAGTGCCCTCCTTAGCGGGAGTTACACCGGGGAGCTGTTTTTT
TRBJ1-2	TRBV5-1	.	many	CASSLQVGLDYGYTF	TGCGCCAGCAGCTTGCAGGTTGGCCTAGACTATGGCTACACCTTC